This TCR beta chain originates from a study of blood T cell repertoires in COVID-19. Study-wide context: There were acute and convalescent COVID-19 samples, and they came from the United States, Italy and Spain. T cells, B-cell-depleted T cells, or PBMCs supplied cDNA or gDNA.

Per the study methods: Reference gene primer amplification yielded estimated nucleated cell counts. TCRdb keeps only in-frame clones here, not all; method: immunoSEQ multiplex PCR. V, J and clone size reflect that table, while D and trimming were determined from the DNA. The sample lists 80,000 to 100,000 clones, about 85% occurring once. This clone came up once. Trimming removed 4 bases from V and 0 bases from J, with 13 bases in between. The CDR3 is made up of 14 amino acids. Germline CDR1 SQVTM, CDR2 ANQGSEA. Sequenced sample: peripheral blood. The sequence derives from a man in his 70s with acute or convalescent COVID-19. V gene TRBV29-1 combines with J gene TRBJ2-7; weak D call: TRBD2 (6 bases). CDR3 residues: CSVGRDLSSYEQYF. The CDR3 DNA is TGCAGCGTTGGACGGGACTTGAGCTCCTACGAGCAGTACTTC.